The clone carrying this TCR beta chain has only a few counts. The data are from a study of blood T cells in healthy people across ages. Using a J-beta primer mix together with a sample-barcoded 5' primer, a second PCR was run for about 7 to 12 cycles. TCRdb called the 5' RACE reads again in MiXCR, with one record for every CDR3 protein. The sample shows approximately 1,000,000 distinct CDR3 sequences, 30% to 40% of them seen only once. The ends were cut back, 2 bases at V and 3 bases at J, with 15 bases in the middle. The CDR3 sequence is 15 residues long. Germline lookup yields CDR1 DFQATT and CDR2 SNEGSKA (reference sequence).

This chain joins TRBV20-1 and TRBJ2-3, with D possibly TRBD1 on 5 matching bases. Sequencing was performed on blood. The origin of this receptor is a man younger than 35 in good health. The CDR3 DNA sequence: TGCAGTGCTAGAAGGACACCCCTGGGGACAGATACGCAGTATTTT. Residues: CSARRTPLGTDTQYF.